The rows below give T cell receptor beta chains drawn from one sample of a study of OX40 agonist ivuxolimab in advanced cancers. Clones were sequenced by immunoSEQ multiplex PCR, and TCRdb holds only the in-frame ones, with some missing. The data contain over 85,000 clones, roughly nine tenths of them singletons. The material sequenced was CD4+ or CD8+ T cells sorted from blood, taken in a trial of the OX40 agonist ivuxolimab. These receptors all stem from an adult with an advanced solid tumor such as melanoma, head and neck, liver or kidney cancer. Each CDR3 is given without its conserved first and last residue. Size tells how often a clone was seen (once, few, many) or the class of an expanded clone, and some rows leave it out.

clone size	V gene	CDR3 protein
-	TRBV7-9	ASSLNSLNTEAF
-	TRBV7-9	ASSLGFGGSYGEQY
-	TRBV19	ASSMTRTSSYNEQF
-	TRBV5-1	ASSYTSSGDYEQY
-	TRBV6-1	ASSGQGLREQY
-	TRBV19	ASSIGTGLISGRNEQF
many	TRBV6-1	ASSETGGGNGYT
-	TRBV4-3	ASSPTGGGGYT
-	TRBV6-1	ASRLPETYEQY
-	TRBV7-2	ASSSKGSGGGSDTQY
-	TRBV4-3	ASSLLGQIPNGYT
few	TRBV7-2	ASSPNRVWDGYT
-	TRBV6-5	ASREGLGSYNEQF
-	TRBV19	ASSIRDRVFDEQY
once	TRBV28	ASSSGRLARPNTGELF
-	TRBV5-6	ASSLDVTRGYGYT
-	TRBV6-1	AGGGRQSNQPQH
-	TRBV9	ASSAERDLGVRQY
-	TRBV28	ASSFGLEVGTQY
-	TRBV7-9	ASSSSTASYGYT
once	TRBV7-9	ASSQGTENLLI
-	TRBV28	ASSLAGVGGDTQY
once	TRBV7-3	ASSSGWTGTGELF
-	TRBV19	ASSIAGSSNQPQH
-	TRBV7-9	ASSLGQGDYGYT
few	TRBV10-1	ASSESDRRSNQPQH
-	TRBV7-6	ASSLEGQGHYGYT
-	TRBV19	ASRRQSNTEAF
-	TRBV19	ASSIKWDQPQH
-	TRBV7-2	ASSLVRNGGYT
-	TRBV5-1	ASGEQGHGGYT
once	TRBV5-1	ASSFPGTGGTEAF
-	TRBV5-1	ASSFPAGVRAVYNEQF
-	TRBV18	ASSPGQTLIYGYT
-	TRBV2	ASSEARNLGETQY
-	TRBV7-9	ASSLVQSDTQY
-	TRBV5-1	ASRTGGTDTQY
-	TRBV7-9	ASSPIAGDLYEQY
-	TRBV27	ASSPLVPTEAF
-	TRBV2	ASSEYRARYEQY